This record covers a single T cell receptor (beta chain). Its antigen is as yet unknown. The data stem from a study of regulatory T cells in long-lasting Graves disease. General observations from the study: The study found TRBV28, TRBJ1-2 and TRBJ2-5 favored in persistent disease.

Combining iRepertoire HTBI primers with Arm-PCR of CDR3 regions, the authors built TCR beta libraries. TCRdb used MiXCR to reprocess the multiplex PCR reads, holding one entry per CDR3 protein. The top ten clones hold over 15% of a sample with 400,000 to 550,000 distinct CDR3 sequences, 15% of them seen once. Time point given: newly diagnosed GD, antithyroid drugs for less than 3 months. Construction of the TCR library relied on RNA isolated from PBMCs. V was clipped by 6 bases and J by 5 bases; unmatched bases: 9. Germline CDR1 is SNHLY and CDR2 is FYNNEI. The CDR3 is 15 amino acids. These same data were also listed under a study on T cells in Graves' hyperthyroidism and ophthalmopathy. As that report states: Among clonotypes expanded in thyroid above 0.001, most were also found in blood. Ophthalmopathy, which appeared later, was predicted by the model a median about 6.8 months before onset.

This specimen consisted of peripheral blood mononuclear cells (PBMCs), obtained at new diagnosis, from a patient treated with antithyroid drugs. The source is a young woman with Graves disease. The J gene is TRBJ1-5, the V gene TRBV2, with 8 nucleotides matching TRBD1. CDR3 sequence reads: CASRFTGTGHQPQHF. For the CDR3, the DNA is TGTGCCAGCAGATTTACCGGGACAGGTCATCAGCCCCAGCATTTT. Variable domain in full (rest from reference TRBV2 and TRBJ1-5): EPEVTQTPSHQVTQMGQEVILRCVPISNHLYFYWYRQILGQKVEFLVSFYNNEISEKSEIFDDQFSVERPDGSNFTLKIRSTKLEDSAMYFCASRFTGTGHQPQHFGDGTRLSIL.